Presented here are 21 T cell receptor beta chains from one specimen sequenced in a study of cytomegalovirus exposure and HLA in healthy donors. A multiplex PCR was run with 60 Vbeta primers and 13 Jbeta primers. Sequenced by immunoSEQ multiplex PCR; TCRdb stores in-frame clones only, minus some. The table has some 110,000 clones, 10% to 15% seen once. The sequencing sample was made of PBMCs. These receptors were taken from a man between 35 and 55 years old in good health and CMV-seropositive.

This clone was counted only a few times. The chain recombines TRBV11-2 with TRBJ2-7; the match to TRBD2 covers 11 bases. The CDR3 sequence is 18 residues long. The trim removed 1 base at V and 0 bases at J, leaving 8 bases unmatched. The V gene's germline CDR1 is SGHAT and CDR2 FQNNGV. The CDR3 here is CASSLVLVAGGGSYEQYF. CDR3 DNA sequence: TGTGCCAGCAGCTTAGTCCTGGTAGCGGGAGGGGGCTCCTACGAGCAGTACTTC.

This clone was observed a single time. CDR3 bases: TGCGCCAGCAGCTTGGTTGCGGTGGAAGCAGAGACCCAGTACTTC. Translation: CASSLVAVEAETQYF. The chain couples TRBV5-1 to TRBJ2-5; no clear D. Germline-derived CDR1 and CDR2 are SGHRS and YFSETQ. This CDR3 has 15 amino acids. Trimming stripped 0 bases from V and 4 bases from J, with 13 bases between.

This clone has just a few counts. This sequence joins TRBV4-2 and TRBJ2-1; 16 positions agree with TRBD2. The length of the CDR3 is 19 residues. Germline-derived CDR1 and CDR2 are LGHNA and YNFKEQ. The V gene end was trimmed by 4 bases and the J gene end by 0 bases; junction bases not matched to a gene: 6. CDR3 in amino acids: CASSRGLAGGRSSYNEQFF. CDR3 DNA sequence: TGTGCCAGCAGCCGGGGACTAGCGGGAGGGCGGAGCTCCTACAATGAGCAGTTCTTC.

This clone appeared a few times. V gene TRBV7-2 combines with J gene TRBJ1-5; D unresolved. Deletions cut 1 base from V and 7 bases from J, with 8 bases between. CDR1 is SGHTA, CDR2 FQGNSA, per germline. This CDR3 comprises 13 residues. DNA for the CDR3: TGTGCCAGCAGCTTAGAGCACCAACAGCCCCAGCATTTT. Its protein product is CASSLEHQQPQHF.

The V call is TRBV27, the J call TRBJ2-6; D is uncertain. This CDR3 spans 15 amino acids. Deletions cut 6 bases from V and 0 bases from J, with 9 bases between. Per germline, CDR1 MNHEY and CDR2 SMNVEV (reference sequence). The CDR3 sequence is CASRSAASGANVLTF. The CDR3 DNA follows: TGTGCCAGCAGAAGCGCGGCCTCTGGGGCCAACGTCCTGACTTTC.

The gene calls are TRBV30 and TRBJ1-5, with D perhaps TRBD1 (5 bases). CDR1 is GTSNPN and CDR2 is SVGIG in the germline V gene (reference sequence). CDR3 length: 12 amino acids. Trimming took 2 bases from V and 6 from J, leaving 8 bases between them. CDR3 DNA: TGTGCCTGGAGTCAGGGCGGTCAGCCCCAGCATTTT. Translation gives CAWSQGGQPQHF. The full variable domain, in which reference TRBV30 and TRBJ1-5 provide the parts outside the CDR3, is SQTIHQWPATLVQPVGSPLSLECTVEGTSNPNLYWYRQAAGRGLQLLFYSVGIGQISSEVPQNLSASRPQDRQFILSSKKLLLSDSGFYLCAWSQGGQPQHFGDGTRLSIL.

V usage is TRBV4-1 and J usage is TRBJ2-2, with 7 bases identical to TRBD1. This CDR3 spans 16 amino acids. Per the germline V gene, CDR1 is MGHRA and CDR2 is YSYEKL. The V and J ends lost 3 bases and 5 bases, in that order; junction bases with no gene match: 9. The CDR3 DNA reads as TGCGCCAGCAGCCAGACCCCTACGACAGGGACCGGGGAGCTGTTTTTT. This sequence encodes CASSQTPTTGTGELFF.

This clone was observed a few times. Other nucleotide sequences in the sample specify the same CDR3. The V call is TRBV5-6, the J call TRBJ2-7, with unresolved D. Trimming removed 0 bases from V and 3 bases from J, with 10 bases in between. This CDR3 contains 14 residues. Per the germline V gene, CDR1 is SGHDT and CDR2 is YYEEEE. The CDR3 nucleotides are TGTGCCAGCAGCTTGGGGCGGAGATACTACGAGCAGTACTTC. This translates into CASSLGRRYYEQYF.

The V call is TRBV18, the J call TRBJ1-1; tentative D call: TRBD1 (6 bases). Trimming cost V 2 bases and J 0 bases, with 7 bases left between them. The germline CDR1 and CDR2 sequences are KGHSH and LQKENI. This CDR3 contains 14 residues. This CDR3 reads CASSPTGMNTEAFF. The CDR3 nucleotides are TGTGCCAGCTCACCAACAGGGATGAACACTGAAGCTTTCTTT.

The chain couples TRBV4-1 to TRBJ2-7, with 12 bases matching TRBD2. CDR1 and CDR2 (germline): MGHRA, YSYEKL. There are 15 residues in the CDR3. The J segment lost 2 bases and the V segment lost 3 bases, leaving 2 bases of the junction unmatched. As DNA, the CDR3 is TGCGCCAGCAGCCATCTAGCGGGAGGGCCCTACGAGCAGTACTTC. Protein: CASSHLAGGPYEQYF.

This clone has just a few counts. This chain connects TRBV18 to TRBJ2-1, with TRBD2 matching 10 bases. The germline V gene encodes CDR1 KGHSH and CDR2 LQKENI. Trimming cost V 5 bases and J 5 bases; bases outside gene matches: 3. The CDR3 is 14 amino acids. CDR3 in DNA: TGTGCCAGCTCAAGGACTAGCGGTCACAATGAGCAGTTCTTC. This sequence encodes CASSRTSGHNEQFF.

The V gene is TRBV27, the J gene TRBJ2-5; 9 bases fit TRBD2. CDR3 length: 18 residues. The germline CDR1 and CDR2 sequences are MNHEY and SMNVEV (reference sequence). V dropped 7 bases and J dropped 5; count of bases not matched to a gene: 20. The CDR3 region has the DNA TGTGCCAGCACTGCCGCGCCGGTTATAGCGGGAGTTCAGGAGACCCAGTACTTC. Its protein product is CASTAAPVIAGVQETQYF.

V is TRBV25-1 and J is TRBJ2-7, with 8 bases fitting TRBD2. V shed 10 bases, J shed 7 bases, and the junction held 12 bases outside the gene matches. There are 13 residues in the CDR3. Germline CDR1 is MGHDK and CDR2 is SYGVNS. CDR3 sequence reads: CATANREGKEQYF. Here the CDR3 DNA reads TGTGCCACCGCTAACCGGGAGGGCAAAGAGCAGTACTTC.

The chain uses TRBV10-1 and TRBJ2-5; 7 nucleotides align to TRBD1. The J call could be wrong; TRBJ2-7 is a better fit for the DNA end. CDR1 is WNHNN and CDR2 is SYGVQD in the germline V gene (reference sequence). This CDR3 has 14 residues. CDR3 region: CASSESRDSYEQYF. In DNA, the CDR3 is TGCGCCAGCAGTGAGTCCCGGGACAGCTACGAGCAGTACTTC.

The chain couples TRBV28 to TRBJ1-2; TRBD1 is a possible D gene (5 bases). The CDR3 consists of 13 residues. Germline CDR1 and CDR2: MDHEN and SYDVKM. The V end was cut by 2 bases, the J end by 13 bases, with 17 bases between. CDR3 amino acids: CASSLNVPVGGTF. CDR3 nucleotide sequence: TGTGCCAGCAGTTTAAACGTTCCGGTGGGGGGCACCTTC.

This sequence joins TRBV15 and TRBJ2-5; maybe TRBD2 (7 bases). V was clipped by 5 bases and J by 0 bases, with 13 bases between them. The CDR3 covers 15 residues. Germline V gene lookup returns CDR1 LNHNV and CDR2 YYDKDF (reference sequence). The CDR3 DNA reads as TGTGCCACCAGCCCCAGGGGAGGGTACCAAGAGACCCAGTACTTC. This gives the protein CATSPRGGYQETQYF. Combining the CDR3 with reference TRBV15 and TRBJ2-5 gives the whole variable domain DAMVIQNPRYQVTQFGKPVTLSCSQTLNHNVMYWYQQKSSQAPKLLFHYYDKDFNNEADTPDNFQSRRPNTSFCFLDIRSPGLGDTAMYLCATSPRGGYQETQYFGPGTRLLVL.

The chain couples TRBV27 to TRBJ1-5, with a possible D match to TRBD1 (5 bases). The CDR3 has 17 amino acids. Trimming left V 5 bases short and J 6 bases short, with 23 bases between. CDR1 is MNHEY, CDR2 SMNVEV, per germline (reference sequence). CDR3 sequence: CASSNHWGRVVGQPQHF. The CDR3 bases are TGTGCCAGCAGTAACCATTGGGGCAGGGTAGTCGGTCAGCCCCAGCATTTT.

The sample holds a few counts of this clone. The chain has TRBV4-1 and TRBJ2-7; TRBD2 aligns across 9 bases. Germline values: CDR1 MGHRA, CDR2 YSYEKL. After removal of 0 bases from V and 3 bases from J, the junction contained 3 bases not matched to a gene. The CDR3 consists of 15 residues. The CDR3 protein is CASSQEGSGSYEQYF. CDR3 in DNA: TGCGCCAGCAGCCAAGAGGGTAGCGGGAGCTACGAGCAGTACTTC.

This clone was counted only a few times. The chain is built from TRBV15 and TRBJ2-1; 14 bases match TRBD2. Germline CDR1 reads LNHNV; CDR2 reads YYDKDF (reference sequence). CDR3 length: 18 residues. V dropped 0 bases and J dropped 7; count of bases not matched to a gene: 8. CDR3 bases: TGTGCCACCAGCAGAGATAAAGGGACTAGCGGGGGAGAGAATGAGCAGTTCTTC. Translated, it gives CATSRDKGTSGGENEQFF.

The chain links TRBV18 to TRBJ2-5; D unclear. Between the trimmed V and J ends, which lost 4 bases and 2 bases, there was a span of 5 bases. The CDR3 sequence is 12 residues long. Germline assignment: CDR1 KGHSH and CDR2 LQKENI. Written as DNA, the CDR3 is TGTGCCAGCTCACGTATGCAAGAGACCCAGTACTTC. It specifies CASSRMQETQYF.

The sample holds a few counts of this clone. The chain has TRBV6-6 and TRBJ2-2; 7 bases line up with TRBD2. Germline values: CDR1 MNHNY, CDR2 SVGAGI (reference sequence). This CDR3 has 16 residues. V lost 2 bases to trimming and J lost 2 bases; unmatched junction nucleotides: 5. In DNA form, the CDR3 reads TGTGCCAGCAGTTACGGCGGGAGAACCAACACCGGGGAGCTGTTTTTT. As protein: CASSYGGRTNTGELFF.